The 27 T cell receptor beta chains reported below all come from one sample, sequenced in a study of blood T cell repertoires in COVID-19. Some clones are missing from TCRdb's copy, which holds only in-frame ones; the method was immunoSEQ multiplex PCR. The sample carries fewer than 250,000 clones, 82% recorded once. Sequenced input: peripheral blood. These TCRs come from a woman in her fifties or sixties with COVID-19, enrolled during active disease.

This clone was found a few times. The chain couples TRBV6-5 to TRBJ2-1; D perhaps matches TRBD2 (5 bases). Germline CDR1 MNHEY, CDR2 SVGAGI. The CDR3 is made up of 16 amino acids. V was shortened by 0 bases and J by 3 bases, with 12 bases between the two germline ends. The CDR3 region has the DNA TGTGCCAGCAGTTACTCTCAGGCCCGGGACTACAATGAGCAGTTCTTC. Encoded protein: CASSYSQARDYNEQFF.

The genes are TRBV7-3 and TRBJ2-1; 8 bases align to TRBD2. J gave up 4 bases and V 1 base, and 3 bases lay outside the gene matches. The CDR3 runs to 15 residues. Germline V gives CDR1 SGHTA, CDR2 FQGTGA. This CDR3 is CASSLITSGYNEQFF. The DNA for the CDR3 is TGTGCCAGCAGCTTAATAACTAGCGGTTACAATGAGCAGTTCTTC.

This clone appeared a few times. In DNA, the CDR3 is TGTGCCAGTAGTATGGGCGGAAGGGGTCAGACCCAGTACTTC. Protein: CASSMGGRGQTQYF. V and J are TRBV19 and TRBJ2-5; D might be TRBD1 (5 bases). The CDR3 contains 14 residues. Trimming pared 3 bases from V and 6 bases from J, leaving 14 bases between. Germline V CDR1 and CDR2: LNHDA, SQIVND (reference sequence). Using reference TRBV19 and TRBJ2-5 for the parts outside the CDR3, the full variable domain is DGGITQSPKYLFRKEGQNVTLSCEQNLNHDAMYWYRQDPGQGLRLIYYSQIVNDFQKGDIAEGYSVSREKKESFPLTVTSAQKNPTAFYLCASSMGGRGQTQYFGPGTRLLVL.

Written as DNA, the CDR3 is TGCGCCAGCAGTCCGGGACAGGGACGTCAGAAGGTGTGGCCCCAGCATTTT. As protein: CASSPGQGRQKVWPQHF. The J gene is TRBJ1-5, the V gene TRBV23-1, with 9 positions matching TRBD1. TRBV23-1 qualifies as an ORF whose function is uncertain. The CDR3 totals 17 residues. V gave up 4 bases and J gave up 9 bases; unmatched junction bases: 16.

This chain connects TRBV19 to TRBJ1-4; TRBD1 matches 9 bases. The V segment lost 7 bases and the J segment 5 bases; nucleotides outside the gene matches: 8. Germline assignment: CDR1 LNHDA and CDR2 SQIVND (reference sequence). This CDR3 spans 15 amino acids. The DNA of the CDR3 is TGTGCCAGTATGGAAACAGGGGGCTACAATGAAAAACTGTTTTTT. It yields the protein CASMETGGYNEKLFF.

The chain employs TRBV7-8 and TRBJ2-7; perhaps TRBD2 as D (5 bases). Trimming removed 1 base from V and 0 bases from J, with 7 bases in between. Germline V lookup: CDR1 SGHVS, CDR2 FQNEAQ. This CDR3 has 14 amino acids. The CDR3 loop reads CASSLVAGSYEQYV. CDR3 sequence (DNA): TGTGCCAGCAGCTTAGTTGCGGGCTCCTACGAGCAGTACGTC.

This clone was seen a few times. The CDR3 reads CATSRRQSYGYTF. For the CDR3, the DNA is TGTGCCACCAGCAGACGACAGTCCTATGGCTACACCTTC. The rearrangement links TRBV15 to TRBJ1-2; perhaps TRBD1 as D (5 bases). This CDR3 is 13 amino acids long. V lost 2 bases and J 4 bases, leaving 8 bases between the germline ends. Germline V gives CDR1 LNHNV, CDR2 YYDKDF (reference sequence).

This clone was detected only once. A read error may be the cause here, since a much bigger clone is one base away. The identical CDR3 is also encoded by other nucleotide sequences in the sample. The rearrangement joins TRBV9 to TRBJ1-3; perhaps TRBD1 as D (5 bases). This CDR3 comprises 17 residues. Germline loops: CDR1 SGDLS, CDR2 YYNGEE. Trimming stripped 5 bases from V and 0 bases from J, with 18 bases between. The CDR3 bases are TGTGCCAGCAGTCCCTCCCGCAGGGCCTTCTCTGGAAACACCATATATTTT. It codes for CASSPSRRAFSGNTIYF. Full variable domain (rest looked up from reference TRBV9 and TRBJ1-3): DSGVTQTPKHLITATGQRVTLRCSPRSGDLSVYWYQQSLDQGLQFLIQYYNGEERAKGNILERFSAQQFPDLHSELNLSSLELGDSALYFCASSPSRRAFSGNTIYFGEGSWLTVV.

CDR3 region: CASSPPGSYEQYV. Written as DNA, the CDR3 is TGTGCCAGCAGTCCGCCAGGATCCTACGAGCAGTACGTC. This rearrangement joins TRBV7-9 to TRBJ2-7; D is unresolved. Germline CDR1 reads SEHNR; CDR2 reads FQNEAQ (reference sequence). This CDR3 comprises 13 residues. V was trimmed by 6 bases and J by 1 base, leaving 10 bases between them.

The V call is TRBV5-4, the J call TRBJ1-6, with D unresolved. This CDR3 comprises 16 residues. V was cut by 2 bases and J by 0 bases, with 9 bases left in between. CDR1 is SGHNT, CDR2 YYREEE, per germline (reference sequence). CDR3 sequence reads: CASSFLGSSYNSPLHF. Written as DNA, the CDR3 is TGTGCCAGCAGCTTTCTGGGGAGCTCCTATAATTCACCCCTCCACTTT. The variable domain in full, with the rest retrieved from reference TRBV5-4 and TRBJ1-6, is ETGVTQSPTHLIKTRGQQVTLRCSSQSGHNTVSWYQQALGQGPQFIFQYYREEENGRGNFPPRFSGLQFPNYSSELNVNALELDDSALYLCASSFLGSSYNSPLHFGNGTRLTVT.

V gene TRBV7-6 combines with J gene TRBJ2-1; weak D call: TRBD2 (6 bases). Deletions cut 5 bases from V and 8 bases from J, with 13 bases between. The CDR3 is made up of 13 amino acids. The germline CDR1 and CDR2 sequences are SGHVS and FNYEAQ. CDR3 protein: CASSAGLSDEQFF. The CDR3, as DNA: TGTGCCAGCAGCGCGGGACTGTCTGATGAGCAGTTCTTC.

The chain is built from TRBV2 and TRBJ2-7, with TRBD2 as a possible D gene (6 bases). Germline lookup yields CDR1 SNHLY and CDR2 FYNNEI. Trimming shortened V by 6 bases and J by 7 bases, and 10 bases separated the two germline ends. CDR3 length: 11 amino acids. This CDR3 is CASRTSWEQYF. The CDR3 DNA reads TGTGCCAGCAGAACTAGCTGGGAGCAGTACTTC.

The chain joins TRBV7-3 to TRBJ1-1; 11 bases are a match to TRBD1. The germline V gene encodes CDR1 SGHTA and CDR2 FQGTGA. The ends lost 4 bases at V and 3 bases at J; junction bases unmatched: 4. The CDR3 is made up of 15 amino acids. The CDR3 DNA reads as TGTGCCAGCAGCTCAGGGACAGGGGGTCACACTGAAGCTTTCTTT. This sequence encodes CASSSGTGGHTEAFF.

CDR3 protein: CASSQSLLETQYF. The CDR3 DNA reads TGCGCCAGCAGTCAATCGTTACTGGAGACCCAGTACTTC. J is TRBJ2-5 and V is TRBV23-1; D remains ambiguous. TRBV23-1 carries the ORF label, with uncertain function. The CDR3 has 13 amino acids. Trimming stripped 0 bases from V and 5 bases from J, with 7 bases between.

V is TRBV19 and J is TRBJ1-1; 8 bases fit TRBD1. The V gene's germline CDR1 is LNHDA and CDR2 SQIVND (reference sequence). Unmatched junction bases numbered 17, after V lost 1 base and J lost 1 base. This CDR3 region has 20 residues. Here the CDR3 DNA reads TGTGCCAGTAGTATAGTAACTTTTGGAGACAGGGGTTTCAGGAACACTGAAGCTTTCTTT. Its translation is CASSIVTFGDRGFRNTEAFF.

The rearrangement links TRBV5-1 to TRBJ2-3; D is perhaps TRBD2 (6 bases). CDR1 is SGHRS and CDR2 is YFSETQ in the germline V gene. V lost 3 bases to trimming and J lost 3 bases, with 17 bases between them. The CDR3 runs to 16 residues. The CDR3 is CASSSDGSEGTDTQYF. As DNA, the CDR3 is TGCGCCAGCAGCTCCGATGGGTCGGAGGGAACAGATACGCAGTATTTT.

This clone was seen a few times. The V and J genes are TRBV2 and TRBJ2-5; possibly TRBD1 for D (6 bases). Germline V CDR1 and CDR2: SNHLY, FYNNEI. CDR3 length: 12 amino acids. Trimming stripped 6 bases from V and 3 bases from J, with 8 bases between. For the CDR3, the DNA is TGTGCCAGCAGCTGGGACAAAGAGACCCAGTACTTC. Amino acid sequence: CASSWDKETQYF.

The chain joins TRBV19 to TRBJ2-6; possibly TRBD1 for D (5 bases). V dropped 4 bases and J dropped 1 base, with 17 bases sitting between them. The CDR3 is 18 residues long. Germline V gene sequence: CDR1 LNHDA, CDR2 SQIVND (reference sequence). The CDR3 loop reads CASSTSTARSSGANVLTF. The CDR3 DNA reads TGTGCCAGTAGTACCTCGACAGCCCGCTCGTCTGGGGCCAACGTCCTGACTTTC.

The CDR3 DNA reads as TGTGCCAGCAGCTTGGAGCGGCAGCGCGGGGAGCTGTTTTTT. It encodes CASSLERQRGELFF. The J gene is TRBJ2-2, the V gene TRBV5-4; tentative D call: TRBD2 (5 bases). Per germline, CDR1 SGHNT and CDR2 YYREEE (reference sequence). This CDR3 is 14 amino acids long. V was trimmed by 0 bases and J by 7 bases, leaving 10 bases between them.

This sequence joins TRBV6-6 and TRBJ2-2; the D is unclear. The ends were cut back, 6 bases at V and 7 bases at J, with 21 bases in the middle. CDR3 length: 16 residues. In germline, CDR1 is MNHNY, CDR2 SVGAGI (reference sequence). CDR3 nucleotide sequence: TGTGCCAGCAGCCCCGGCCTAGATCCAGTGAGCGGGGAGCTGTTTTTT. Encoded protein: CASSPGLDPVSGELFF.

In its sample, this clone was seen once. The chain couples TRBV27 to TRBJ1-4, with 7 nucleotides matching TRBD1. Trimming took 6 bases from V and 8 from J; bases not matched to a gene: 6. The CDR3 is made up of 13 amino acids. Germline CDR1 is MNHEY and CDR2 is SMNVEV (reference sequence). Written as DNA, the CDR3 is TGTGCCAGCAGAGGACAGGCCCCCGAAAAACTGTTTTTT. This sequence encodes CASRGQAPEKLFF.

This sequence joins TRBV28 and TRBJ2-1; 9 nucleotides align to TRBD1. The CDR3 totals 17 residues. V was pared by 8 bases and J by 6 bases, with 17 bases of the junction left unmatched. The germline gives CDR1 MDHEN, CDR2 SYDVKM. For the CDR3, the DNA is TGTGCCAGCCGGACTACGGTAACAGGGGGCTTCTCCAATGAGCAGTTCTTC. It translates to CASRTTVTGGFSNEQFF. Based on the CDR3 plus reference TRBV28 and TRBJ2-1, the full variable domain is DVKVTQSSRYLVKRTGEKVFLECVQDMDHENMFWYRQDPGLGLRLIYFSYDVKMKEKGDIPEGYSVSREKKERFSLILESASTNQTSMYLCASRTTVTGGFSNEQFFGPGTRLTVL.

The V gene is TRBV6-5, the J gene TRBJ2-1, with 11 bases lining up with TRBD1. V dropped 3 bases and J dropped 7; count of bases not matched to a gene: 8. The CDR3 extends over 16 amino acids. Germline CDR1 is MNHEY and CDR2 is SVGAGI. This chain's CDR3 is CASSYLPGQGVNEQFF. In DNA, the CDR3 is TGTGCCAGCAGTTATTTGCCGGGACAGGGGGTGAATGAGCAGTTCTTC.

The chain links TRBV27 to TRBJ2-1, with 10 bases that match TRBD2. Germline trimming cut 5 bases from V and 7 bases from J; bases unmatched to any gene: 11. CDR1 and CDR2 from the germline V gene are MNHEY and SMNVEV (reference sequence). This CDR3 has 16 residues. CDR3 in amino acids: CASSPFPQRGGNEQFF. CDR3 nucleotide sequence: TGTGCCAGCAGTCCCTTTCCCCAGCGGGGGGGTAATGAGCAGTTCTTC.

The chain carries TRBV27 and TRBJ2-5; 7 nucleotides line up with TRBD1. Germline-derived CDR1 and CDR2 are MNHEY and SMNVEV (reference sequence). J lost 1 base, V lost 8 bases, and 7 bases had no gene match. CDR3 size: 14 residues. The CDR3 loop is CASGLGQIQETQYF. The DNA for the CDR3 is TGTGCCAGCGGCCTGGGACAGATCCAAGAGACCCAGTACTTC.

The chain recombines TRBV6-5 with TRBJ2-1; 8 positions agree with TRBD1. The V segment lost 7 bases and the J segment 2 bases; nucleotides outside the gene matches: 7. Germline lookup yields CDR1 MNHEY and CDR2 SVGAGI. This CDR3 contains 15 residues. The CDR3 bases are TGTGCCAGCAACACTGACAGGGGCACCTACAATGAGCAGTTCTTC. This codes for CASNTDRGTYNEQFF.

Regarding this clone: The same CDR3 arises from other DNA sequences in this sample as well. The rearrangement uses TRBV3-1 (or the pseudogene TRBV3-2) and TRBJ1-1, with D possibly TRBD1 on 6 matching bases. The germline V gene has CDR1 LGHDT and CDR2 YNNKEL (reference sequence). CDR3 length equals 15 residues. Deletions cut 1 base from V and 1 base from J, with 10 bases between. CDR3 amino acids: CASSQGRGGNTEAFF. The CDR3 DNA reads TGTGCCAGCAGCCAAGGGCGAGGGGGGAACACTGAAGCTTTCTTT.